The 13 T cell receptor beta chains reported below all come from one sample, sequenced in a study of T cell responses to AZD1222 COVID-19 vaccine (dated by TCRdb to the early 2020s). The protocol used for the library was the immunoSEQ multiplex PCR assay. TCRdb retrieved this table from immuneACCESS and kept in-frame rearrangements only. Not all clones are present; in checked studies, unresolved V genes account for under half, and no reason is known for the remainder. This sample lists over 100,000 clones; roughly 90% were detected once. 2% to 3% of the sample is held by the ten biggest clonotypes. What the time point label conveys for this sample: about 28 days (+/-7) after the second vaccine dose. This material consisted of peripheral blood, taken 28 days after the second AZD1222 dose. All receptors derive from an adult who received the AZD1222 COVID-19 vaccine.

This clone has only one observation. V and J are TRBV30 and TRBJ1-1; no clear D. Germline V gene sequence: CDR1 GTSNPN, CDR2 SVGIG (reference sequence). The V and J ends lost 0 bases and 3 bases respectively, with 11 bases between them. The CDR3 covers 14 residues. Here the CDR3 DNA reads TGTGCCTGGAGTGTACTAGAAGGGTACACTGAAGCTTTCTTT. The encoded protein is CAWSVLEGYTEAFF. The full variable domain, its missing parts supplied by reference TRBV30 and TRBJ1-1, is SQTIHQWPATLVQPVGSPLSLECTVEGTSNPNLYWYRQAAGRGLQLLFYSVGIGQISSEVPQNLSASRPQDRQFILSSKKLLLSDSGFYLCAWSVLEGYTEAFFGQGTRLTVV.

The chain employs TRBV7-8 and TRBJ1-5; the D is unclear. Trimming left V 0 bases short and J 0 bases short, with 3 bases between. This CDR3 region has 14 residues. Per germline, CDR1 SGHVS and CDR2 FQNEAQ. For the CDR3, the DNA is TGTGCCAGCAGCTTAGCGCCTAGCAATCAGCCCCAGCATTTT. Translation gives CASSLAPSNQPQHF.

The chain links TRBV6-5 to TRBJ2-1, with TRBD2 matching 8 bases. The CDR3 consists of 14 residues. Germline CDR1 is MNHEY and CDR2 is SVGAGI. V lost 7 bases and J lost 7; bases outside the gene matches: 9. The chain's CDR3 is CASNRGGSGNEQFF. The DNA for the CDR3 is TGTGCCAGCAATCGCGGGGGGTCGGGGAATGAGCAGTTCTTC.

The V gene is TRBV7-6, the J gene TRBJ2-7; a possible D gene is TRBD1 (5 bases). V dropped 0 bases and J dropped 4 bases, with 13 bases sitting between them. The CDR3 length is 15 residues. In germline, CDR1 is SGHVS, CDR2 FNYEAQ. CDR3 sequence: CASSLAGRATYEQYF. In nucleotides, the CDR3 is TGTGCCAGCAGCTTAGCGGGCAGGGCGACATACGAGCAGTACTTC.

This clone has only one observation. This sequence joins TRBV6-6 and TRBJ2-1; tentatively, D is TRBD2 (6 bases). In germline, CDR1 is MNHNY, CDR2 SVGAGI (reference sequence). The CDR3 contains 13 residues. Trimming stripped 7 bases from V and 4 bases from J, with 11 bases between. CDR3 sequence: CASKDAGYNEQFF. CDR3 sequence (DNA): TGTGCCAGCAAAGACGCGGGGTACAATGAGCAGTTCTTC.

The gene calls are TRBV27 and TRBJ1-5; no clear D gene. Germline lookup yields CDR1 MNHEY and CDR2 SMNVEV (reference sequence). Trimming left V 4 bases short and J 2 bases short, with 12 bases between. The CDR3 extends over 15 amino acids. The CDR3 here is CASSSLQVGNQPQHF. The CDR3 nucleotides are TGTGCCAGCAGTTCGCTTCAGGTTGGCAATCAGCCCCAGCATTTT.

The chain couples TRBV30 to TRBJ1-6; no clear D gene. The ends were cut back, 1 base at V and 14 bases at J, with 15 bases in the middle. This CDR3 contains 13 residues. CDR1 is GTSNPN and CDR2 is SVGIG in the germline V gene (reference sequence). The CDR3 loop is CAWSGVTVGTLHF. CDR3 sequence (DNA): TGTGCCTGGAGTGGTGTAACCGTCGGGACCCTCCACTTT.

V gene TRBV7-9 combines with J gene TRBJ1-1; D is unresolved. From germline, CDR1 is SEHNR and CDR2 FQNEAQ (reference sequence). The CDR3 spans 11 residues. Trimming took off 8 bases at V and 7 bases at J, with 11 bases between the two ends. The chain's CDR3 is CASSFAVEAFF. In DNA, the CDR3 is TGTGCCAGCTCGTTCGCGGTTGAAGCTTTCTTT.

The chain couples TRBV28 to TRBJ1-2, with D unresolved. Germline V gives CDR1 MDHEN, CDR2 SYDVKM. The CDR3 has 15 residues. With 5 bases removed from V and 7 bases from J, the gap between germline ends came to 20 bases. This CDR3 is CASSQGPRPWLGYTF. For the CDR3, the DNA is TGTGCCAGCAGTCAAGGCCCCCGACCGTGGCTTGGCTACACCTTC.

The rearrangement links TRBV19 to TRBJ2-3; perhaps TRBD1 as D (6 bases). CDR1 and CDR2 from the germline V gene are LNHDA and SQIVND (reference sequence). The CDR3 has 13 amino acids. The ends were cut back, 5 bases at V and 4 bases at J, with 10 bases in the middle. The CDR3 sequence is CASSVTGSDTQYF. In DNA, the CDR3 is TGTGCCAGTAGTGTCACAGGGTCAGATACGCAGTATTTT.

This clone appeared a few times. The CDR3 here is CASSPGTPNYGYTF. In DNA, the CDR3 is TGTGCCAGCAGCCCAGGGACACCAAACTATGGCTACACCTTC. The chain employs TRBV16 and TRBJ1-2; tentative D call: TRBD1 (6 bases). Per germline, CDR1 KGHSY and CDR2 FQNENV. CDR3 length equals 14 residues. V lost 4 bases, J lost 2 bases, and 11 bases lay in between.

The chain employs TRBV4-1 and TRBJ1-2; D ambiguous. Germline assignment: CDR1 MGHRA and CDR2 YSYEKL. V lost 5 bases and J 6 bases, leaving 19 bases between the germline ends. The CDR3 loop spans 15 amino acids. CDR3 sequence: CASSDLGRLVDGYTF. DNA of the CDR3: TGCGCCAGCAGCGATCTTGGACGGTTAGTGGATGGCTACACCTTC.

The V call is TRBV3-1 (or the pseudogene TRBV3-2), the J call TRBJ1-3; D gene ambiguous. V lost 1 base and J 0 bases, leaving 13 bases between the germline ends. The CDR3 runs to 17 residues. Germline CDR1 LGHDT, CDR2 YNNKEL (reference sequence). DNA for the CDR3: TGTGCCAGCAGCCAAGGATTCGTGGCCCGCTCTGGAAACACCATATATTTT. Translating gives CASSQGFVARSGNTIYF.